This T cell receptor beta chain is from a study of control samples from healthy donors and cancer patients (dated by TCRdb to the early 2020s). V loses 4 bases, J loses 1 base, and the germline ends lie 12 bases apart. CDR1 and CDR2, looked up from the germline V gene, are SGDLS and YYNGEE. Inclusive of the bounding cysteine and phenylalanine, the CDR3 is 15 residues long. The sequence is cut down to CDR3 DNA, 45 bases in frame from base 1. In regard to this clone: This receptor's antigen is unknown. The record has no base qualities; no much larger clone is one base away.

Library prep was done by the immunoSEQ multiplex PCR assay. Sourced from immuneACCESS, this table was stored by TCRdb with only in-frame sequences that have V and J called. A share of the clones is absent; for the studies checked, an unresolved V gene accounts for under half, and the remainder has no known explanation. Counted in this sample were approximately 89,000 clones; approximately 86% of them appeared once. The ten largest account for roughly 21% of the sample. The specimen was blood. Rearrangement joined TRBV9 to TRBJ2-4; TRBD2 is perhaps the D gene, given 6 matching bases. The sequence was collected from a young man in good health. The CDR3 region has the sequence CASSPIGGAKNIQYF. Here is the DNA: TGTGCCAGCAGCCCTATTGGGGGGGCCAAAAACATTCAGTACTTC.